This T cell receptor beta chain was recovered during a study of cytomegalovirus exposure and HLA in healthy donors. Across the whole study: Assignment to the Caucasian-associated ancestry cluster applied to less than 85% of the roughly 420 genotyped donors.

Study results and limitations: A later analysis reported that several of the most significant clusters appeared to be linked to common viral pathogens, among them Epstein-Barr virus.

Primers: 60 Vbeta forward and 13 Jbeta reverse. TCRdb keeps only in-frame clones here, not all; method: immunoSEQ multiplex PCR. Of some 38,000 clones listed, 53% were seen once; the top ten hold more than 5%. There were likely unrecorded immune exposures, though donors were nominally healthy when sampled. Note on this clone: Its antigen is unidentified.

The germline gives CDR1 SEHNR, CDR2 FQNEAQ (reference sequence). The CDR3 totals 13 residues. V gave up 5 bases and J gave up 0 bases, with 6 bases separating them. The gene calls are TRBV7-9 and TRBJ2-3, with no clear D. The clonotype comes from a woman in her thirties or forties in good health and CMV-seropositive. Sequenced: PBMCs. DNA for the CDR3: TGTGCCAGCAGCAAGCCTAGCACAGATACGCAGTATTTT. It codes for CASSKPSTDTQYF.